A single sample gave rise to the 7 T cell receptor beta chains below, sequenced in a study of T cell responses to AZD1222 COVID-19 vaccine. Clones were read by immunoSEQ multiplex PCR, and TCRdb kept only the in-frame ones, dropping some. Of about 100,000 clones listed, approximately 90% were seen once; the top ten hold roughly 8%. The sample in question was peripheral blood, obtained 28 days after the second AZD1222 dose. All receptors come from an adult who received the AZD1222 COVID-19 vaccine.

The chain's CDR3 is CASSEDGGVAGNTIYF. The CDR3, as DNA: TGTGCCAGCAGCGAGGACGGGGGGGTGGCTGGAAACACCATATATTTT. The rearrangement links TRBV9 to TRBJ1-3, with D tentatively TRBD1 (5 bases). Trimming stripped 3 bases from V and 2 bases from J, with 15 bases between. Germline CDR1 reads SGDLS; CDR2 reads YYNGEE. This CDR3 contains 16 residues.

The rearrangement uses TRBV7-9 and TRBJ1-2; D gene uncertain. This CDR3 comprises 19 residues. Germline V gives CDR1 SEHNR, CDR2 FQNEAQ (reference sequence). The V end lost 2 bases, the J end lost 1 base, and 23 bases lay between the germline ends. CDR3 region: CASSLFPVGTATVNYGYTF. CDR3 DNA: TGTGCCAGCAGCTTATTCCCGGTCGGAACGGCTACAGTTAACTATGGCTACACCTTC.

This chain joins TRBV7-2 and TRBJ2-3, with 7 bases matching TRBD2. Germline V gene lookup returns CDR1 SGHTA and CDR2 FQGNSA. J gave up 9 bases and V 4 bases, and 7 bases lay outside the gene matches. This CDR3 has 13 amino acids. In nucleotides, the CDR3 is TGTGCCAGCAGCTCGGGACTACTCGACACGCAGTATTTT. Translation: CASSSGLLDTQYF.

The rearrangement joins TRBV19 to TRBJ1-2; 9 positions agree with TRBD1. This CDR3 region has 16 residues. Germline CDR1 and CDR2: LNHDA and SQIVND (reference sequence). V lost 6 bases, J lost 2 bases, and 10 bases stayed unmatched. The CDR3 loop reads CASRDPGQGTNYGYTF. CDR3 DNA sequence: TGTGCCAGTAGGGATCCGGGACAGGGAACGAACTATGGCTACACCTTC. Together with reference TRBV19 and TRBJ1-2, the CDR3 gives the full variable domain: DGGITQSPKYLFRKEGQNVTLSCEQNLNHDAMYWYRQDPGQGLRLIYYSQIVNDFQKGDIAEGYSVSREKKESFPLTVTSAQKNPTAFYLCASRDPGQGTNYGYTFGSGTRLTVV.

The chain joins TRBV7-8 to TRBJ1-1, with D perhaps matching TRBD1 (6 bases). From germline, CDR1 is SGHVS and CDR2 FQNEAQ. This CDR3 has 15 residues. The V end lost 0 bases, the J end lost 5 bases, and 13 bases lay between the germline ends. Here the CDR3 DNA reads TGTGCCAGCAGCTTAGCTGCGGGTAGGGGGACTGAAGCTTTCTTT. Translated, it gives CASSLAAGRGTEAFF.

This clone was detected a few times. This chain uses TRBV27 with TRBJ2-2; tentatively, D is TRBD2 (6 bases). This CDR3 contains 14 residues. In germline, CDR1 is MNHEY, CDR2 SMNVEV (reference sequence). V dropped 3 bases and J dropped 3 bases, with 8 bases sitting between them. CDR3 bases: TGTGCCAGCAGTTTCTGGGAGGACACCGGGGAGCTGTTTTTT. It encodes CASSFWEDTGELFF.

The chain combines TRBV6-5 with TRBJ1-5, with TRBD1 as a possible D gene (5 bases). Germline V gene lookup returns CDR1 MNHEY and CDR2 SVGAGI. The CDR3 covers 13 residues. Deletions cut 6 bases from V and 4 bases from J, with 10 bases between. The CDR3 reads CASRDRANQPQHF. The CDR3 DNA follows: TGTGCCAGCAGAGACAGAGCTAATCAGCCCCAGCATTTT.